The clone carrying this TCR beta chain appeared many times. Its specificity is not known. The CDR3 loop spans 15 amino acids. Per germline, CDR1 DFQATT and CDR2 SNEGSKA (reference sequence). Trimming stripped 0 bases from V and 2 bases from J, with 8 bases between. The record originates from a study of CD8+CD57+ T cells in acquired aplastic anemia. Background on the study: Sorted CD4+ and CD8+ cells yielded approximately 3.4 ug of DNA on average. The study, taken as a whole, reports: The same twenty-nine CD8+ CDR3 sequences occurred in patients and in controls.

Genomic DNA acted as the template from which TCR beta VDJ combination and CDR3 sequence profiling were carried out. TCRdb redid the calling of the reads with MiXCR, one entry per CDR3 protein. Seen here are under 500,000 distinct CDR3 sequences, about a third observed once, and the top ten hold approximately 0.82%. Sequencing involved patients with CD8+CD57+ cell expansion previously shown by flow cytometry. As a group, the patients uniformly had severe acquired aplastic anemia. Patients had received no therapy at the time of blood sampling. The sequencing input was sorted CD4+, CD8+, or CD8+CD57+ T cells (not recorded which) from PBMCs. The chain recombines TRBV20-1 with TRBJ2-6; a possible D gene is TRBD1 (5 bases). This TCR came from a human donor with aplastic anemia. CDR3 in amino acids: CSARDRQTGANVLTF. The CDR3 DNA is TGCAGTGCTAGAGATCGACAGACTGGGGCCAACGTCCTGACTTTC.